The 11 T cell receptor beta chains below all came from one sample that was sequenced in a study of quantifying T cell responses using KT2 cells. For the study at large: Reverse transcription used primers in the TCR alpha and beta constant regions.

A single-stranded UMI oligo with SP2 sequence was ligated to cDNA 3' ends. First-round PCR used about 4 cycles and beta primers RC1.1 and RC1.2 covering TRBC1 and TRBC2. Using its own MiXCR run on the UMI-ligation and nested PCR reads, TCRdb lists one record per CDR3 protein. The table has 39,000 or so distinct CDR3 sequences, over 15% seen once. Sequenced input: PBMCs spiked with cells of the T cell clone KT2. These receptors were collected from a human donor.

Only a few counts were recorded for this clonotype. The rearrangement uses TRBV4-1 and TRBJ1-1, with 8 nucleotides matching TRBD1. Germline CDR1 reads MGHRA; CDR2 reads YSYEKL. This CDR3 is built from 17 residues. The V and J ends lost 5 bases and 4 bases, in that order; junction bases with no gene match: 15. CDR3 sequence reads: CASSSRTGRSSGTEAFF. The DNA of the CDR3 is TGCGCCAGCAGCTCCAGGACAGGGAGGTCGTCCGGCACTGAAGCTTTCTTT.

J is TRBJ2-2 and V is TRBV28, with a tentative D call TRBD1 (5 bases). This CDR3 is built from 17 residues. Per germline, CDR1 MDHEN and CDR2 SYDVKM. V was pared by 5 bases and J by 5 bases, with 21 bases between. The chain's CDR3 is CASSPPSQGVRTGELFF. CDR3 sequence (DNA): TGTGCCAGCAGTCCTCCCTCGCAGGGTGTGAGGACCGGGGAGCTGTTTTTT. Variable domain in full (rest from reference TRBV28 and TRBJ2-2): DVKVTQSSRYLVKRTGEKVFLECVQDMDHENMFWYRQDPGLGLRLIYFSYDVKMKEKGDIPEGYSVSREKKERFSLILESASTNQTSMYLCASSPPSQGVRTGELFFGEGSRLTVL.

V gene TRBV15 combines with J gene TRBJ2-5, with D hard to call. Germline V CDR1 and CDR2: LNHNV, YYDKDF (reference sequence). The CDR3 consists of 16 residues. The ends were cut back, 2 bases at V and 2 bases at J, with 15 bases in the middle. The CDR3 reads CATSRYRPDGQETQYF. The CDR3 DNA reads TGTGCCACCAGCAGATACCGACCGGACGGTCAAGAGACCCAGTACTTC. Looking up the rest from reference TRBV15 and TRBJ2-5 gives the full variable domain: DAMVIQNPRYQVTQFGKPVTLSCSQTLNHNVMYWYQQKSSQAPKLLFHYYDKDFNNEADTPDNFQSRRPNTSFCFLDIRSPGLGDTAMYLCATSRYRPDGQETQYFGPGTRLLVL.

This clonotype came up a few times. The J gene is TRBJ1-5, the V gene TRBV7-8; D call uncertain. The CDR3 has 15 amino acids. Per germline, CDR1 SGHVS and CDR2 FQNEAQ. Trimming removed 1 base at V and 0 bases at J, with 7 bases between. CDR3 loop: CASSLVVASNQPQHF. The CDR3 DNA is TGTGCCAGCAGCTTAGTGGTGGCTAGCAATCAGCCCCAGCATTTT.

The genes are TRBV20-1 and TRBJ2-3, with TRBD1 matching 7 bases. The CDR3 totals 15 residues. Looked up from germline, CDR1 is DFQATT and CDR2 is SNEGSKA (reference sequence). Losses at the gene ends were 3 bases for V and 2 bases for J; bases not matched to a gene: 8. In DNA form, the CDR3 reads TGCAGTGCTAGTGATAACAGGGGCGTCACAGATACGCAGTATTTT. It yields the protein CSASDNRGVTDTQYF.

The chain has TRBV20-1 and TRBJ2-6; D gene uncertain. The ends were cut back, 6 bases at V and 0 bases at J, with 18 bases in the middle. The CDR3 has 17 residues. Per the germline V gene, CDR1 is DFQATT and CDR2 is SNEGSKA (reference sequence). CDR3 amino acids: CSAGGSVGLSGANVLTF. Here the CDR3 DNA reads TGCAGTGCCGGTGGATCCGTCGGGCTCTCTGGGGCCAACGTCCTGACTTTC.

The rearrangement joins TRBV2 to TRBJ2-1; D might be TRBD1 or TRBD2, each matching 6 bases. CDR1 and CDR2 (germline): SNHLY, FYNNEI. Deletions cut 2 bases from V and 10 bases from J, with 18 bases between. The CDR3 is 15 amino acids. The CDR3 DNA follows: TGTGCCAGCAGTGAAAGGGGGACACGGGGGTGGGAGCAGTTCTTC. This sequence encodes CASSERGTRGWEQFF. The full variable domain, in which reference TRBV2 and TRBJ2-1 provide the parts outside the CDR3, is EPEVTQTPSHQVTQMGQEVILRCVPISNHLYFYWYRQILGQKVEFLVSFYNNEISEKSEIFDDQFSVERPDGSNFTLKIRSTKLEDSAMYFCASSERGTRGWEQFFGPGTRLTVL.

In its sample, this clonotype was seen many times. The chain links TRBV7-2 to TRBJ1-6, with 7 bases fitting TRBD1. With V trimmed by 5 bases and J by 10 bases, 20 bases remained unmatched. The germline CDR1 and CDR2 sequences are SGHTA and FQGNSA. The CDR3 runs to 18 residues. CDR3 in amino acids: CASSPIPGQFRGQSPLHF. As DNA, the CDR3 is TGTGCCAGCAGCCCGATCCCGGGACAGTTTCGGGGACAGTCACCCCTCCACTTT.

This clonotype showed up many times. The CDR3 DNA reads TGCGCCAGCAGCCAACAAGGACTCCGATACGAGCAGTACTTC. It is translated as CASSQQGLRYEQYF. The chain uses TRBV4-1 and TRBJ2-7; a weak D match, TRBD2 (5 bases). The CDR3 spans 14 residues. Trimming removed 2 bases from V and 4 bases from J, with 12 bases in between. Looked up from germline, CDR1 is MGHRA and CDR2 is YSYEKL.

This clonotype was found a few times. This chain uses TRBV5-6 with TRBJ2-5, with D possibly TRBD2 on 5 matching bases. CDR1 SGHDT and CDR2 YYEEEE come from the germline V gene. Trimming left V 0 bases short and J 2 bases short, with 11 bases between. This CDR3 is built from 15 residues. Here the CDR3 reads CASSLVAGNQETQYF. The CDR3 DNA follows: TGTGCCAGCAGCTTGGTAGCCGGGAATCAAGAGACCCAGTACTTC.

This clonotype showed up just a few times. V gene TRBV4-1 combines with J gene TRBJ1-5; D gene ambiguous. The CDR3 totals 14 residues. Per the germline V gene, CDR1 is MGHRA and CDR2 is YSYEKL. Trimming left V 0 bases short and J 7 bases short, with 10 bases between. This CDR3 is CASSQDLREQPQHF. The DNA for the CDR3 is TGCGCCAGCAGCCAAGATCTCCGGGAACAGCCCCAGCATTTT.